Following are 5 T cell receptor beta chains from one sample sequenced in a study of OX40 agonist ivuxolimab in advanced cancers. Data came from immunoSEQ multiplex PCR; TCRdb stores just in-frame clones and leaves some out. The sample has 75,000 to 100,000 clones, about 84% seen once. The material was CD4+ or CD8+ T cells sorted from blood, obtained in a trial of the OX40 agonist ivuxolimab. These receptors were collected from an adult with an advanced solid tumor such as melanoma, head and neck, liver or kidney cancer.

This chain joins TRBV20-1 and TRBJ1-2; D is possibly TRBD1 (6 bases). The V end was cut by 7 bases, the J end by 8 bases, with 14 bases between. This CDR3 comprises 11 residues. In germline, CDR1 is DFQATT, CDR2 SNEGSKA (reference sequence). The CDR3 is CSERGASGYTF. CDR3 DNA sequence: TGCAGTGAGCGGGGGGCCTCAGGCTACACCTTC.

The chain combines TRBV13 with TRBJ2-1, with D unclear. The CDR3 length is 12 residues. V lost 5 bases and J 9 bases, leaving 11 bases between the germline ends. The germline CDR1 and CDR2 sequences are PRHDT and FYEKMQ (reference sequence). CDR3 coding DNA: TGTGCCAGCAGCCTCCAAGTCGGTGAGCAGTTCTTC. Translation: CASSLQVGEQFF.

The chain is built from TRBV7-8 and TRBJ1-2; D is uncertain. The CDR3 has 10 amino acids. The V end was cut by 7 bases, the J end by 8 bases, with 8 bases between. CDR1 and CDR2 from the germline V gene are SGHVS and FQNEAQ. The CDR3 reads CASTTDGYTF. CDR3 DNA: TGTGCCAGCACCACCGACGGCTACACCTTC.

With regard to this clone: At one boundary the junction diverges from the germline segment, which might be a read error. The genes are TRBV7-2 and TRBJ2-1; the D call may be TRBD1 or TRBD2 (6 bases each). The CDR3 extends over 13 amino acids. The germline gives CDR1 SGHTA, CDR2 FQGNSA. The CDR3 loop reads CASSPGSRGPLIF. The CDR3 region has the DNA TGTGCCAGCAGCCCGGGGTCACGGGGGCCATTGATCTTC.

The sample holds one count of this clone. This chain uses TRBV19 with TRBJ2-7; D uncertain. Germline assignment: CDR1 LNHDA and CDR2 SQIVND (reference sequence). The CDR3 is made up of 12 amino acids. V dropped 7 bases and J dropped 4 bases, with 11 bases sitting between them. The CDR3 DNA reads TGTGCCAGTACCCCTCGGCATTACGAGCAGTACTTC. Translation gives CASTPRHYEQYF.